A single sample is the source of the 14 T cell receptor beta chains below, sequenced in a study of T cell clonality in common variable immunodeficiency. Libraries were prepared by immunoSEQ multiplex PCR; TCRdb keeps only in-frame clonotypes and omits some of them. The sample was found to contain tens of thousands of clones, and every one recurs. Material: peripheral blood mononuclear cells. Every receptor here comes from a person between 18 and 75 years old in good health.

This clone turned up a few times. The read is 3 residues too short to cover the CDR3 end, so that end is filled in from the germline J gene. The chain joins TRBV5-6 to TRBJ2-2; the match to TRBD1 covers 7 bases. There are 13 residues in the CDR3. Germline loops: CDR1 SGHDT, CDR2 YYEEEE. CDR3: CASSPTGVSPLFF. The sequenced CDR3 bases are TGTGCCAGCAGCCCTACAGGGGTATCACCG.

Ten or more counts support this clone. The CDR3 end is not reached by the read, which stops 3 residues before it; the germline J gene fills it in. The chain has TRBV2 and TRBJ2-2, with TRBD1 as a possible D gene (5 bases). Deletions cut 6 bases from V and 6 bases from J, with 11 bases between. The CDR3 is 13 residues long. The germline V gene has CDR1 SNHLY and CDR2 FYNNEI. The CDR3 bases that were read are TGTGCCAGCAGCGCACAGGTTTCCGGGGAG. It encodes CASSAQVSGE. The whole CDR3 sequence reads CASSAQVSGELFF.

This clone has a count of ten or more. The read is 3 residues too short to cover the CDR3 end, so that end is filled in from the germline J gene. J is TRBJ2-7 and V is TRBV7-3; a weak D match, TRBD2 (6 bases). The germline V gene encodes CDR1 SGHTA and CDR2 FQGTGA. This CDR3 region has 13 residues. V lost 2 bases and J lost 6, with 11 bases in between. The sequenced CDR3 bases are TGTGCCAGCAGCTTAGCGGGGAATCGCGAG. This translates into CASSLAGNRE. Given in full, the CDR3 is CASSLAGNREQYF.

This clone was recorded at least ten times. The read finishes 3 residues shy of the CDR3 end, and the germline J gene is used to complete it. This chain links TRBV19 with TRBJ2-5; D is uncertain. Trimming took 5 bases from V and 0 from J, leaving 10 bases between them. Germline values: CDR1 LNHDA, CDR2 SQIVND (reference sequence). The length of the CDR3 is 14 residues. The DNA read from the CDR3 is TGTGCCAGTAGTTCCGCGGAGTACCAAGAGACC. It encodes CASSSAEYQET. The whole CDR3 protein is CASSSAEYQETQYF.

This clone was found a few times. The DNA read from the CDR3 is TGTGCCAGTAGTATTGGGGACAGAAAGACC. This sequence encodes CASSIGDRKT. The complete CDR3 sequence is CASSIGDRKTQYF. The chain links TRBV19 to TRBJ2-5; TRBD1 agrees at 7 bases. The read halts 3 residues ahead of the CDR3 end, with the missing end drawn from the germline J gene. The CDR3 loop spans 13 amino acids. The J segment lost 6 bases and the V segment lost 3 bases, leaving 4 bases of the junction unmatched. The V gene's germline CDR1 is LNHDA and CDR2 SQIVND (reference sequence).

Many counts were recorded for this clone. The CDR3 loop is CASSPRVSGVGETQYF. The DNA read from the CDR3 is TGTGCCAGCTCACCACGGGTGTCCGGGGTAGGTGAGACC. The chain uses TRBV18 and TRBJ2-5; the D gene is possibly TRBD2 (5 bases). The CDR3 end lies 3 residues beyond the end of the read and is filled in from the germline J gene. Between the trimmed V and J ends, which lost 1 base and 5 bases, there was a span of 17 bases. Germline lookup yields CDR1 KGHSH and CDR2 LQKENI. This CDR3 region has 16 residues.

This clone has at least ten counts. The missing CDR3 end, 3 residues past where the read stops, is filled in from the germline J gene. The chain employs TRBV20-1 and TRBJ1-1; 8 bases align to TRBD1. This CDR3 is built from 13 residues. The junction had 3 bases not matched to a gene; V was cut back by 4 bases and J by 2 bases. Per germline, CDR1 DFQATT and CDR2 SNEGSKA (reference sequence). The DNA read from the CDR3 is TGCAGTGCTATAGACAGGGGCAACACTGAA. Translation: CSAIDRGNTE. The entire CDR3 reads CSAIDRGNTEAFF.

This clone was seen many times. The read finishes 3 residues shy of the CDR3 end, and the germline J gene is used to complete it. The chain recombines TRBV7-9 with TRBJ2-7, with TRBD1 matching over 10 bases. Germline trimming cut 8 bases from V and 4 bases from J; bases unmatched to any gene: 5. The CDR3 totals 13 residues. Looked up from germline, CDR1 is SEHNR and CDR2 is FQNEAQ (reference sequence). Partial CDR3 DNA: TGTGCCAGCGACCGGGACAGGGGTTACGAG. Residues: CASDRDRGYE. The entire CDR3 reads CASDRDRGYEQYF.

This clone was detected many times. Partial CDR3 DNA: TGTGCCAGCATGGAGGACTTAGTGGCAGAGACC. Encoded protein: CASMEDLVAET. The entire CDR3 sequence reads CASMEDLVAETQYF. The chain combines TRBV7-9 with TRBJ2-5; perhaps TRBD2 as D (5 bases). The read falls 3 residues short of the CDR3 end, and the missing part is taken from the germline J gene. Germline V gene lookup returns CDR1 SEHNR and CDR2 FQNEAQ (reference sequence). The CDR3 contains 14 residues. Trimming shortened V by 7 bases and J by 4 bases, and 16 bases separated the two germline ends.

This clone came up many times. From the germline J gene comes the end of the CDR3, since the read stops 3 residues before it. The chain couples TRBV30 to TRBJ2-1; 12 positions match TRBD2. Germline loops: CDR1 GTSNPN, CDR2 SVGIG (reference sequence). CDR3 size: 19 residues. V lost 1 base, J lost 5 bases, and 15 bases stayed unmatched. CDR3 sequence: CAWSESGTSGLSLHNEQFF. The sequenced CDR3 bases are TGTGCCTGGAGTGAATCCGGGACTAGCGGGCTCTCGCTCCACAATGAG.

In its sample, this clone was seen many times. The CDR3 region is CATRHTGENQPQYF. CDR3 bases read: TGTGCCACCAGGCATACAGGGGAAAATCAGCCG. The chain carries TRBV15 and TRBJ2-3; TRBD1 aligns across 7 bases. From the germline J gene comes the end of the CDR3, since the read stops 3 residues before it. The germline V gene has CDR1 LNHNV and CDR2 YYDKDF (reference sequence). The length of the CDR3 is 14 residues.

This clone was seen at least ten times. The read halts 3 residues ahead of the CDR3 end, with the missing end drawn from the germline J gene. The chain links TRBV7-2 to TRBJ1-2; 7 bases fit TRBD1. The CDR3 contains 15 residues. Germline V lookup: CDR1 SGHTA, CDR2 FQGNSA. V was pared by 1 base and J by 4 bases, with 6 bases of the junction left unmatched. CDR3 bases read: TGTGCCAGCAGCTTAGTTTCCGGGGACAGCTATGGC. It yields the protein CASSLVSGDSYG. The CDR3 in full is CASSLVSGDSYGYTF.

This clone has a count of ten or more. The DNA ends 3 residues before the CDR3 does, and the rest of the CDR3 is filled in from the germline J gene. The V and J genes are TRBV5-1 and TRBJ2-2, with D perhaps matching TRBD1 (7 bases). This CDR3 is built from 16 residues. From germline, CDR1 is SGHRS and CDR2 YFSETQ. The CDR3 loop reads CASSLGGGTAGGKLFF. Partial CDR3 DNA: TGCGCCAGCAGCTTGGGCGGCGGGACAGCCGGGGGAAAG.

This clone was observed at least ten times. The part of the CDR3 DNA that was read is TGTGCCAGCAGCTTGGCCGGGTATGGGGAG. Translated, it gives CASSLAGYGE. The full CDR3 is CASSLAGYGELFF. The J gene is TRBJ2-2, the V gene TRBV5-4; D ambiguous. The read gets to within 3 residues of the CDR3 end, and the germline J gene fills in the rest. Germline V lookup: CDR1 SGHNT, CDR2 YYREEE (reference sequence). Between the trimmed V and J ends, which lost 0 bases and 8 bases, there was a span of 8 bases. The CDR3 has 13 residues. The full variable domain, its missing parts supplied by reference TRBV5-4 and TRBJ2-2, is ETGVTQSPTHLIKTRGQQVTLRCSSQSGHNTVSWYQQALGQGPQFIFQYYREEENGRGNFPPRFSGLQFPNYSSELNVNALELDDSALYLCASSLAGYGELFFGEGSRLTVL.